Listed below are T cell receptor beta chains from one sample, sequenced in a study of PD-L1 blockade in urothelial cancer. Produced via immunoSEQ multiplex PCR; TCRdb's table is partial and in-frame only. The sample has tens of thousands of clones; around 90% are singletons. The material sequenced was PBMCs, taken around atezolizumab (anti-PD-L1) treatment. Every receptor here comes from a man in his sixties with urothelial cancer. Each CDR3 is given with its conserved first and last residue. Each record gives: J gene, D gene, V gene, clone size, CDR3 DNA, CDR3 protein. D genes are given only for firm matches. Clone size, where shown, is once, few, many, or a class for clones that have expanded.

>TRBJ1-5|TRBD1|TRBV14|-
TGTGCCAGCAGCTACGGACAGGTTAGCAATCAGCCCCAGCATTTT
CASSYGQVSNQPQHF
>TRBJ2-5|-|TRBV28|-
TGTGCCAGCACCGGCACAGGGCGGGAGACCCAGTACTTC
CASTGTGRETQYF
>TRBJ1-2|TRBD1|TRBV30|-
TGTGCCTGGGACCGGGACAGGAGGTATAATGGCTACACCTTC
CAWDRDRRYNGYTF
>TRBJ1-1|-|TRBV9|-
TGTGCCAGCAGCGTAGCTCCTGACAGCTTTGAAGCTTTCTTT
CASSVAPDSFEAFF
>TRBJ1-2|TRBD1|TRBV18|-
TGTGCCAGCTCACAAGGGACAGGGAAGGGCTATGGCTACACCTTC
CASSQGTGKGYGYTF
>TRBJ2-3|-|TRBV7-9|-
TGTGCCAGCAGCACGGAGTGGGGAGAGAAAGATACGCAGTATTTT
CASSTEWGEKDTQYF
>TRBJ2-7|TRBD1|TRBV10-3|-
TGTGCCATCGGGGGGGACAGGGCGGCTCGCGAGCAGTACTTC
CAIGGDRAAREQYF
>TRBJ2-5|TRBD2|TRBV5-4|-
TGTGCCAGCAGCTTGGGGCCAGCGGGGGCCCAAGAGACCCAGTACTTC
CASSLGPAGAQETQYF
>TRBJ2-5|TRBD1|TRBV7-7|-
TGTGCTAGCAGCACAGGGGAGCGGATTTCCCCCCAAGAGACCCAGTACTTC
CASSTGERISPQETQYF
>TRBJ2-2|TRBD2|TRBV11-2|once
TGTGCCAGCAGCCTGGGACTAGCGGGGATCGGGGAGCTGTTTTTT
CASSLGLAGIGELFF
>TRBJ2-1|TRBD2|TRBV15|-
TGTGCCACCAGCCCTACCGCGGGGGGCAATGAGCAGTTCTTC
CATSPTAGGNEQFF
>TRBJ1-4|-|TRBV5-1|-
TGCGCCAGCAGCTTGGCGGGAGGTAATGAAAAACTGTTTTTT
CASSLAGGNEKLFF
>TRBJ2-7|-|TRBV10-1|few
TGCGCCAGCAGTAAAGGCCGGGACATCGGGCAGTACTTC
CASSKGRDIGQYF
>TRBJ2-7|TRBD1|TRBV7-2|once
TGTGCCAGCAGCCCGGGACAGGGCGGTAACGAGCAGTACTTC
CASSPGQGGNEQYF
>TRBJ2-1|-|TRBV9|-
TGTGCCAGCAGCGTAGGGACAGTTACAACCAACAATGAGCAGTTCTTC
CASSVGTVTTNNEQFF
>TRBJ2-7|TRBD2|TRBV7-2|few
TGTGCCAGCAGCTCGGCGGAACTAGCGTTTCTAGGGGTTTACGAGCAGTACTTC
CASSSAELAFLGVYEQYF
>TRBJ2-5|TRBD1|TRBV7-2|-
TGTGCCAGCAGCGTAGACAGGGTAGAGACCCAGTACTTC
CASSVDRVETQYF
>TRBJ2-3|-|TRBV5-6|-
TGTGCCAGCAGCGAAGGTTTACTACGCCGATCCACAGATACGCAGTATTTT
CASSEGLLRRSTDTQYF
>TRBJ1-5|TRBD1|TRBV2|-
TGTGCCAGCAGACGAGGACAGGGGGCGAATCAGCCCCAGCATTTT
CASRRGQGANQPQHF
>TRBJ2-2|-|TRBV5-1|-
TGCGCCAGCAGCTTGGCCAGGGGGGTCCCAAACGGGGAGCTGTTTTTT
CASSLARGVPNGELFF
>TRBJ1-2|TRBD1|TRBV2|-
TGTGCCAGAAGCCTTCCCGAAGGACAGGGGCAGCTTTTGGAGGGCTACACCTTC
CARSLPEGQGQLLEGYTF
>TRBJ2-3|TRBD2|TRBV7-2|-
TGTGCCAGCAGCTCCGCCCCCACTAGCGGGGGCAGCACAGATACGCAGTATTTT
CASSSAPTSGGSTDTQYF
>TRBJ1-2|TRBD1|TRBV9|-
TGTGCCAGCAGCCGCAGGCCCCCTGGACAGGGAGATGTAGGTGGCTACACCTTC
CASSRRPPGQGDVGGYTF